This T cell receptor (beta chain) derives from a study of blood T cells in healthy people across ages. General observations from the study: Unsorted PBMC material precluded a definitive naive versus antigen-experienced comparison.

Primed by a sample-barcoded 5' primer and a J-beta primer mix, a second PCR proceeded for roughly 6 to 12 cycles. TCRdb reanalysed the 5' RACE reads using MiXCR and keeps one entry per CDR3 protein. Of more than 650,000 distinct CDR3 sequences detected, roughly 20% appear once; the ten largest clones hold about 22%. The V and J ends lost 6 bases and 3 bases respectively, with 9 bases between them. This CDR3 has 14 residues. Looked up from germline, CDR1 is MNHEY and CDR2 is SVGEGT. Notes on this clonotype: Its matching antigen is unknown. In this CDR3 the conserved last residue, phenylalanine or tryptophan, is missing, so a read error is likely.

J is TRBJ2-6 and V is TRBV6-2 or TRBV6-3; D call uncertain. The sequenced sample was blood. This receptor was taken from a man aged 70-80 years in good health. The CDR3 spells CASSPHSGANVLTS. The CDR3 DNA reads as TGTGCCAGCAGCCCACATAGTGGGGCCAACGTCCTGACTTCC.